Below, one T cell receptor (beta chain) is given with its context. Its target is not known. This specimen comes from a study of siplizumab effects on memory and regulatory T cells. Findings of the study overall: There appeared to be greater diversity in naive T cells than in memory cells, and naive T cells seemed major contributors to the alloresponse. Naive or memory phenotype was unassignable for roughly 75-96% of proliferating CD4+ or CD8+ clones.

Using immunoSEQ multiplex PCR, the repertoire was profiled, and TCRdb retains in-frame clones only, with some absent. Among 75,000 to 95,000 clones listed, 85% to 90% were seen once. V was trimmed by 6 bases and J by 0 bases, leaving 6 bases between them. The germline V gene has CDR1 KGHSH and CDR2 LQKENI. The CDR3 loop spans 12 amino acids. This clonotype was sampled from a human donor in good health. The rearrangement joins TRBV18 to TRBJ2-7; no firm D call. Sequencing input: CD4+ T cells sorted from blood. CDR3 sequence (DNA): TGTGCCAGCTCTCCTAGCTCCTACGAGCAGTACTTC. This gives the protein CASSPSSYEQYF.